What follows are 29 T cell receptor beta chains derived from one specimen sequenced in a study of cytomegalovirus exposure and HLA in healthy donors. A multiplex PCR was run with 60 Vbeta primers and 13 Jbeta primers. The assay was immunoSEQ multiplex PCR, and TCRdb's table has in-frame clones only and misses some. The sample yields 170,000 or so clones, roughly 80% seen once. Sequencing was performed on PBMCs. These receptors all come from a boy aged 2 to 10 in good health and CMV-seronegative.

This rearrangement joins TRBV27 to TRBJ2-7; 13 nucleotides match TRBD2. V gave up 5 bases and J gave up 1 base; unmatched junction bases: 14. The germline gives CDR1 MNHEY, CDR2 SMNVEV (reference sequence). The CDR3 covers 19 residues. The CDR3 here is CASSPGLAGVIKFSYEQYF. The CDR3 coding sequence is TGTGCCAGCAGTCCCGGACTAGCGGGAGTTATAAAATTTTCCTACGAGCAGTACTTC.

CDR3 nucleotides: TGTGCCAGTAGTATAACTTTCCCCCGACAGGGTGACACTGAAGCTTTCTTT. Protein: CASSITFPRQGDTEAFF. The chain is built from TRBV19 and TRBJ1-1; 7 bases are a match to TRBD1. Trimming cost V 2 bases and J 3 bases; bases outside gene matches: 12. The CDR3 length is 17 residues. Per the germline V gene, CDR1 is LNHDA and CDR2 is SQIVND (reference sequence).

The chain combines TRBV6-5 with TRBJ2-7; weak D call: TRBD2 (7 bases). The CDR3 consists of 12 residues. The V gene's germline CDR1 is MNHEY and CDR2 SVGAGI. V lost 5 bases and J 6 bases, leaving 11 bases between the germline ends. The CDR3 spells CASSQGRVEQYF. For the CDR3, the DNA is TGTGCCAGCAGTCAGGGGAGGGTCGAGCAGTACTTC.

This chain uses TRBV11-2 with TRBJ1-2, with TRBD1 identical over 7 bases. There are 15 residues in the CDR3. CDR1 SGHAT and CDR2 FQNNGV come from the germline V gene. V lost 1 base and J lost 4; bases outside the gene matches: 6. The CDR3 is CASSLGGTVGYGYTF. The CDR3 coding sequence is TGTGCCAGCAGCTTAGGAGGGACAGTTGGCTATGGCTACACCTTC.

This clone was counted between two and nine times. The chain carries TRBV6-1 and TRBJ1-5; 11 positions match TRBD1. Germline trimming cut 0 bases from V and 4 bases from J; bases unmatched to any gene: 5. The CDR3 covers 17 residues. Germline lookup yields CDR1 MNHNS and CDR2 SASEGT. In DNA form, the CDR3 reads TGTGCCAGCAGTGAAGCAAGGGACAGGGGGATTAATCAGCCCCAGCATTTT. Translated: CASSEARDRGINQPQHF.

V usage is TRBV2 and J usage is TRBJ1-4, with D possibly being TRBD1 (5 bases). V was trimmed by 3 bases and J by 5 bases, leaving 16 bases between them. The CDR3 sequence is 16 residues long. Germline values: CDR1 SNHLY, CDR2 FYNNEI. This chain's CDR3 is CASSDSGGGPNEKLFF. The CDR3 coding sequence is TGTGCCAGCAGTGACAGCGGCGGGGGACCGAATGAAAAACTGTTTTTT.

This chain uses TRBV28 with TRBJ2-7, with TRBD2 matching 7 bases. The V and J ends lost 4 bases and 0 bases, in that order; junction bases with no gene match: 6. The CDR3 loop spans 15 amino acids. The germline gives CDR1 MDHEN, CDR2 SYDVKM. This CDR3 reads CASSSPWEGSYEQYF. In DNA, the CDR3 is TGTGCCAGCAGTTCTCCGTGGGAGGGCTCCTACGAGCAGTACTTC. The whole variable domain, filled in from reference TRBV28 and TRBJ2-7, reads DVKVTQSSRYLVKRTGEKVFLECVQDMDHENMFWYRQDPGLGLRLIYFSYDVKMKEKGDIPEGYSVSREKKERFSLILESASTNQTSMYLCASSSPWEGSYEQYFGPGTRLTVT.

This clone was observed a single time. The chain uses TRBV6-5 and TRBJ2-1, with 8 positions matching TRBD1. V gave up 0 bases and J gave up 4 bases; unmatched junction bases: 5. The CDR3 covers 16 residues. Germline loops: CDR1 MNHEY, CDR2 SVGAGI. The CDR3 protein is CASSYSARGPYNEQFF. CDR3 nucleotide sequence: TGTGCCAGCAGTTACTCCGCCAGGGGGCCTTACAATGAGCAGTTCTTC.

The V and J genes are TRBV21-1 and TRBJ2-6; no DNA check was done on the table's D call, TRBD2. TRBV21-1 counts as a pseudogene. CDR3 size: 17 residues. This CDR3 reads CASSSTLAGAGANVLTF. CDR3 bases: TGTGCCAGCAGTTCCACACTGGCGGGGGCTGGGGCCAACGTCCTGACTTTC.

The J gene is TRBJ1-2, the V gene TRBV19, with 10 bases fitting TRBD1. Looked up from germline, CDR1 is LNHDA and CDR2 is SQIVND (reference sequence). J was trimmed by 8 bases and V by 6 bases; bases with no gene match: 6. CDR3 length: 13 amino acids. CDR3 sequence: CASRVDRGQGYTF. The CDR3 DNA sequence: TGTGCCAGTAGGGTCGACAGGGGGCAAGGCTACACCTTC.

The rearrangement links TRBV28 to TRBJ2-3; 8 bases agree with TRBD2. Germline V gene sequence: CDR1 MDHEN, CDR2 SYDVKM. The CDR3 sequence is 16 residues long. Trimming removed 5 bases from V and 1 base from J; junction bases left unmatched: 8. The CDR3 here is CASSSGSPQGTDTQYF. CDR3 DNA sequence: TGTGCCAGCAGTAGCGGGAGCCCACAGGGCACAGATACGCAGTATTTT.

The chain carries TRBV21-1 and TRBJ2-7; the table gives TRBD2 as D, unverified against the DNA. TRBV21-1 is described as a pseudogene. The CDR3 has 12 residues. CDR3 DNA: TGTGCCAGCAGCCCGGGGAGATGCGAGCAGTACTTC. Translated: CASSPGRCEQYF.

This clone was picked up a small number of times. V usage is TRBV6-5 and J usage is TRBJ2-7, with D perhaps TRBD1 (5 bases). This CDR3 is 13 amino acids long. Germline V gene lookup returns CDR1 MNHEY and CDR2 SVGAGI. V lost 6 bases to trimming and J lost 0 bases, with 9 bases between them. This CDR3 reads CASRADSSYEQYF. Written as DNA, the CDR3 is TGTGCCAGCAGAGCTGACAGCTCCTACGAGCAGTACTTC.

This clone has just one count. The chain combines TRBV27 with TRBJ1-4; tentatively, D is TRBD1 (5 bases). Trimming removed 9 bases at V and 5 bases at J, with 19 bases between. This CDR3 contains 15 residues. Germline CDR1 and CDR2: MNHEY and SMNVEV (reference sequence). The CDR3 DNA sequence: TGTGCCAGTAAACCCGGGCGACAGCTCAATGAAAAACTGTTTTTT. Translation: CASKPGRQLNEKLFF.

The V gene is TRBV11-2, the J gene TRBJ1-2, with 7 nucleotides matching TRBD1. This CDR3 spans 13 amino acids. Germline-derived CDR1 and CDR2 are SGHAT and FQNNGV. The junction had 3 bases not matched to a gene; V was cut back by 4 bases and J by 4 bases. The CDR3 region has the DNA TGTGCCAGCAGCTATGACAGGGTCTATGGCTACACCTTC. The encoded protein is CASSYDRVYGYTF.

V gene TRBV27 combines with J gene TRBJ1-2; TRBD1 might be the D (6 bases). Germline assignment: CDR1 MNHEY and CDR2 SMNVEV (reference sequence). V was shortened by 5 bases and J by 7 bases, with 11 bases between the two germline ends. This CDR3 is 12 amino acids long. CDR3 bases: TGTGCCAGCAGTCCCCAAGGGGGTGGCTACACCTTC. Amino acid sequence: CASSPQGGGYTF.

The chain employs TRBV5-1 and TRBJ2-7; 9 nucleotides agree with TRBD1. CDR3 length: 13 amino acids. V was pared by 4 bases and J by 10 bases, with 9 bases of the junction left unmatched. Germline assignment: CDR1 SGHRS and CDR2 YFSETQ. DNA of the CDR3: TGCGCCAGCAGCCTCAACCGGGACAGGGAACAGTACTTC. The encoded protein is CASSLNRDREQYF.

The chain employs TRBV2 and TRBJ2-2, with D possibly being TRBD2 (6 bases). There are 14 residues in the CDR3. Trimming took off 5 bases at V and 6 bases at J, with 13 bases between the two ends. Germline V CDR1 and CDR2: SNHLY, FYNNEI. This chain's CDR3 is CASSLGGEAGELFF. CDR3 bases: TGTGCCAGCAGTTTGGGGGGAGAGGCCGGGGAGCTGTTTTTT. Variable domain in full (rest from reference TRBV2 and TRBJ2-2): EPEVTQTPSHQVTQMGQEVILRCVPISNHLYFYWYRQILGQKVEFLVSFYNNEISEKSEIFDDQFSVERPDGSNFTLKIRSTKLEDSAMYFCASSLGGEAGELFFGEGSRLTVL.

The chain is built from TRBV28 and TRBJ2-1, with D hard to call. V gave up 4 bases and J gave up 5 bases, with 3 bases separating them. From germline, CDR1 is MDHEN and CDR2 SYDVKM. The CDR3 spans 11 residues. The CDR3 region is CASSSNNEQFF. The CDR3 DNA follows: TGTGCCAGCAGTTCCAACAATGAGCAGTTCTTC. The full variable domain, in which reference TRBV28 and TRBJ2-1 provide the parts outside the CDR3, is DVKVTQSSRYLVKRTGEKVFLECVQDMDHENMFWYRQDPGLGLRLIYFSYDVKMKEKGDIPEGYSVSREKKERFSLILESASTNQTSMYLCASSSNNEQFFGPGTRLTVL.

The chain carries TRBV6-1 and TRBJ1-2, with 9 bases fitting TRBD1. Germline CDR1 MNHNS, CDR2 SASEGT. The CDR3 covers 14 residues. V lost 7 bases, J lost 8 bases, and 11 bases stayed unmatched. The chain's CDR3 is CASTSLDRGEGYTF. DNA of the CDR3: TGTGCCAGCACTAGCCTTGACAGGGGGGAAGGCTACACCTTC.

This clone was seen a handful of times. This rearrangement joins TRBV7-9 to TRBJ1-5, with 7 bases matching TRBD1. The CDR3 has 15 residues. Germline-derived CDR1 and CDR2 are SEHNR and FQNEAQ (reference sequence). Trimming took 4 bases from V and 7 from J; bases not matched to a gene: 10. CDR3 sequence (DNA): TGTGCCAGCAGCTCGGGACAGCTTCCCGACCAGCCCCAGCATTTT. Amino acids: CASSSGQLPDQPQHF.

CDR3 DNA: TGTGCCAGCAGCTTAGCCCGGGGGGCACTCGGAAAACTGTTTTTT. It is translated as CASSLARGALGKLFF. This rearrangement joins TRBV7-2 to TRBJ1-4; D might be TRBD1 (6 bases). Germline values: CDR1 SGHTA, CDR2 FQGNSA. V shed 0 bases and J shed 10 bases, with 15 bases lying between them. This CDR3 has 15 amino acids.

The chain employs TRBV5-1 and TRBJ1-4; TRBD1 aligns across 7 bases. Germline lookup yields CDR1 SGHRS and CDR2 YFSETQ. This CDR3 has 14 amino acids. The ends lost 0 bases at V and 7 bases at J; junction bases unmatched: 3. CDR3 sequence reads: CASSLDRGGEKLFF. The CDR3 nucleotides read TGCGCCAGCAGCTTGGACAGGGGAGGTGAAAAACTGTTTTTT.

This clone was picked up one time. The rearrangement links TRBV6-6 to TRBJ1-1, with 7 bases aligning to TRBD1. The CDR3 is 13 amino acids. V trimming: 2 bases; J trimming: 5 bases; junction bases outside the gene matches: 2. Germline assignment: CDR1 MNHNY and CDR2 SVGAGI (reference sequence). The CDR3 loop is CASSYRGQTEAFF. In DNA, the CDR3 is TGTGCCAGCAGTTACAGGGGGCAAACTGAAGCTTTCTTT.

The chain uses TRBV5-1 and TRBJ2-7, with 9 bases identical to TRBD1. The CDR3 contains 14 residues. In germline, CDR1 is SGHRS, CDR2 YFSETQ. The V gene end was trimmed by 6 bases and the J gene end by 0 bases; junction bases not matched to a gene: 4. CDR3 DNA: TGCGCCAGCAATCCGGGACAGGGCTCCTACGAGCAGTACTTC. It codes for CASNPGQGSYEQYF.

This rearrangement joins TRBV29-1 to TRBJ2-2; D may be TRBD1 (6 bases). In germline, CDR1 is SQVTM, CDR2 ANQGSEA. V gave up 4 bases and J gave up 2 bases, with 11 bases separating them. This CDR3 spans 14 amino acids. The CDR3 DNA is TGCAGCGTTGCCCGGGACACAAACACCGGGGAGCTGTTTTTT. Its translation is CSVARDTNTGELFF.

V usage is TRBV2 and J usage is TRBJ1-2, with 9 positions matching TRBD1. V shed 3 bases, J shed 6 bases, and the junction held 2 bases outside the gene matches. CDR1 and CDR2 (germline): SNHLY, FYNNEI. The CDR3 spans 13 residues. The chain's CDR3 is CASSEGQGHGYTF. The CDR3 region has the DNA TGTGCCAGCAGTGAGGGACAGGGACATGGCTACACCTTC. Variable domain in full (rest from reference TRBV2 and TRBJ1-2): EPEVTQTPSHQVTQMGQEVILRCVPISNHLYFYWYRQILGQKVEFLVSFYNNEISEKSEIFDDQFSVERPDGSNFTLKIRSTKLEDSAMYFCASSEGQGHGYTFGSGTRLTVV.

The V gene is TRBV27, the J gene TRBJ2-1, with 8 bases identical to TRBD2. CDR3 length: 13 residues. From germline, CDR1 is MNHEY and CDR2 SMNVEV (reference sequence). The V gene end was trimmed by 8 bases and the J gene end by 9 bases; junction bases not matched to a gene: 9. CDR3: CASSRAGEGEQFF. The CDR3 bases are TGTGCCAGCTCTAGAGCGGGAGAAGGTGAGCAGTTCTTC.

V gene TRBV27 combines with J gene TRBJ2-5, with 8 bases identical to TRBD1. Germline V gene lookup returns CDR1 MNHEY and CDR2 SMNVEV (reference sequence). The CDR3 consists of 14 residues. The J segment lost 5 bases and the V segment lost 4 bases, leaving 6 bases of the junction unmatched. For the CDR3, the DNA is TGTGCCAGCAGTTCACCAGGGGGCGAGGAGACCCAGTACTTC. It encodes CASSSPGGEETQYF.